The present entry profiles one T cell receptor beta chain with its context. There is no known antigen for this receptor. It has no much larger one-base neighbor in the sample; base qualities were not kept. This specimen belongs to a study of blood T cell repertoires in COVID-19 (TCRdb year 2020). In the study overall: Samples from collaborators originated in the United States, Italy and Spain and spanned both the acute and convalescent phases of COVID-19. The prospective study material was composed of cDNA or gDNA derived from T cells, B-cell-depleted T cells, or PBMCs. Deeply sampled blood TCRbeta repertoires from subjects exposed to, actively infected with, or recovered from COVID-19 were included in the dataset. The repertoires were made available in a free public database intended to serve as a resource for research on the immune response to SARS-CoV-2. The samples were drawn from two sources: the first 160 participants of the ongoing ImmuneRACE study, and 950 to 1,500 subjects contributed by 6 global collaborators. The sample metadata nearly always contained a de-identified subject ID, COVID-19 status, age in years and sex. HLA class I and class II types, where available, came from metadata supplied by the sample provider rather than from assay-based typing.

TCRbeta CDR3 regions were amplified from genomic DNA using the immunoSEQ Assay, a bias-controlled multiplex PCR. Under the source paper's analysis protocol: Nucleated cell counts per sample were estimated from amplification of reference gene primers within the assay. Sequence reads were collapsed and filtered to measure the absolute abundance of every unique TCRbeta CDR3 rearrangement. For each sample, productive Simpson clonality was calculated as the square root of Simpson's diversity index across productive rearrangements. TCRdb took over this immuneACCESS table, retaining in-frame rearrangements with V and J assigned. Such tables are incomplete; in checked studies, under half of the missing clones stem from an unresolved V gene, and the remainder is unexplained. D and trimming were read from the DNA, whereas the V and J calls and clone size are those reported in that table. A total of 87,000 or so clones appear in this sample, around 75% of them only once. The ten largest clonotypes hold roughly 15% of the sample.

The study at large found these results: How much clinical and demographic metadata was included differed by source and by participant, and the metadata was provided uncurated.

Collaborating institutions collected whole blood in K2EDTA tubes following their own protocols. For TCRbeta analysis, collaborators shipped samples as frozen whole blood, isolated PBMCs, or DNA extracted from either of those sample types. What was sequenced was peripheral blood. The sequence was collected from an elderly woman with active or convalescent COVID-19.

The DNA is TGTGCCAGCAGCCAACTGAGCAATGAGCAGTTCTTC. Protein translation: CASSQLSNEQFF. This sequence uses TRBV4-2 and TRBJ2-1; the D gene cannot be named for sure. CDR1 and CDR2, looked up from the germline V gene, are LGHNA and YNFKEQ. V is reduced by 2 bases and J by 6 bases, leaving a spacing of 5 bases between them. The CDR3 numbers 12 residues from cysteine through phenylalanine. Solely the CDR3 DNA is kept, with 36 bases framed from the first base.